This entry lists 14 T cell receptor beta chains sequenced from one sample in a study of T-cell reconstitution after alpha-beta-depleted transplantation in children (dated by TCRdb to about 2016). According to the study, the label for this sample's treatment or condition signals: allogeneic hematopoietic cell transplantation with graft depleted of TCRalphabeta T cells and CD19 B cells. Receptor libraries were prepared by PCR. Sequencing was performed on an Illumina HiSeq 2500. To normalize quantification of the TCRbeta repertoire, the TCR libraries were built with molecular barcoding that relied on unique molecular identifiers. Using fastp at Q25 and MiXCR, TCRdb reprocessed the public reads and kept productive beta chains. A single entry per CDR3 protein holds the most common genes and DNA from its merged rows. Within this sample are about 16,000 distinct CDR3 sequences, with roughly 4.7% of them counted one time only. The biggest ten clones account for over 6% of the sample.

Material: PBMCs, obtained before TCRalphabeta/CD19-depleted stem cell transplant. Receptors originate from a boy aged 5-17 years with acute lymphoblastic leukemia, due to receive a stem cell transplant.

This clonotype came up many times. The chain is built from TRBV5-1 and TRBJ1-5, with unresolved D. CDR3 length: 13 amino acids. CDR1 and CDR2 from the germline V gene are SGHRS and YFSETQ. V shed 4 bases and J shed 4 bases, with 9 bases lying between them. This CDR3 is CASSPDMNQPQHF. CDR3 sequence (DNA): TGCGCCAGCAGCCCAGATATGAATCAGCCCCAGCATTTT.

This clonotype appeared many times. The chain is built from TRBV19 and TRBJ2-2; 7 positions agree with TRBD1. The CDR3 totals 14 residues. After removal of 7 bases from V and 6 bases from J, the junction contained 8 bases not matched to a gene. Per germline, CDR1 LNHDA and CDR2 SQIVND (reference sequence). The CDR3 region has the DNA TGTGCCAGTACCAGACAGGGAGCAGCCGGGGAGCTGTTTTTT. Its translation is CASTRQGAAGELFF.

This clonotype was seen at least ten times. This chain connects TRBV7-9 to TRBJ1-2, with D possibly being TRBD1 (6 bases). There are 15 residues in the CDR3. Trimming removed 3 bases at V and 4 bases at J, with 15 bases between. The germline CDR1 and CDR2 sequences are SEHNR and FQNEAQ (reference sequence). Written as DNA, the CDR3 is TGTGCCAGCAGCTTGGGGGGGCCCAATCCCTATGGCTACACCTTC. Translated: CASSLGGPNPYGYTF.

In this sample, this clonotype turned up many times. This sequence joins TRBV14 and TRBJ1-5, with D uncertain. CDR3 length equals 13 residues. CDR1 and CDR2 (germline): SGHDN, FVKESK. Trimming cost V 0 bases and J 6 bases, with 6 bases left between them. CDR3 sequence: CASSQESGQPQHF. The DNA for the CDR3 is TGTGCCAGCAGCCAAGAATCGGGTCAGCCCCAGCATTTT.

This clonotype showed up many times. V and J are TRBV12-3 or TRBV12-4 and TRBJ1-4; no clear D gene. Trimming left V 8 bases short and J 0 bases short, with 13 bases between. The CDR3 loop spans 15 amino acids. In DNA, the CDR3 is TGTGCCAGCGTACGTGGACTAGCAACTAATGAAAAACTGTTTTTT. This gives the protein CASVRGLATNEKLFF.

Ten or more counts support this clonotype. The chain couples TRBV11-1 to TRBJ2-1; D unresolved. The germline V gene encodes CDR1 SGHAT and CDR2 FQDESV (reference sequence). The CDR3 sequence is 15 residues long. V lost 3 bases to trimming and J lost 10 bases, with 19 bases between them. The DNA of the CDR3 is TGTGCCAGCAGCTTCGAGGACGGCTTTCGGGTCGAGCAGTTCTTC. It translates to CASSFEDGFRVEQFF.

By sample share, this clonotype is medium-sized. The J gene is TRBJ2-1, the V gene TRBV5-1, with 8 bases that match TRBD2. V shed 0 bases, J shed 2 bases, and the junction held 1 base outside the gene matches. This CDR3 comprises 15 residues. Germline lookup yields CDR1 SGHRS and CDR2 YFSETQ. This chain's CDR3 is CASSLDGGAYNEQFF. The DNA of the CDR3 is TGCGCCAGCAGCTTGGACGGGGGGGCCTACAATGAGCAGTTCTTC.

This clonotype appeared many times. The CDR3 DNA reads as TGTGCCAGCAGTTTCGGGGACAGAAAAGGCACTGAAGCTTTCTTT. Protein sequence: CASSFGDRKGTEAFF. The chain recombines TRBV6-5 with TRBJ1-1; 7 nucleotides agree with TRBD1. V shed 4 bases and J 4 bases; nucleotides not matched to a gene: 9. Germline-derived CDR1 and CDR2 are MNHEY and SVGAGI. The CDR3 spans 15 residues.

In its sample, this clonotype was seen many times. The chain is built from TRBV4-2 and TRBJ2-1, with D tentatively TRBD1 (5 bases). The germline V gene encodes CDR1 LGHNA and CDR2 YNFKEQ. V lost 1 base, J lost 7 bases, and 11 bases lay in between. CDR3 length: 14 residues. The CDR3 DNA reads TGTGCCAGCAGCCAAGTTGACAGCCGAAATGAGCAGTTCTTC. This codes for CASSQVDSRNEQFF.

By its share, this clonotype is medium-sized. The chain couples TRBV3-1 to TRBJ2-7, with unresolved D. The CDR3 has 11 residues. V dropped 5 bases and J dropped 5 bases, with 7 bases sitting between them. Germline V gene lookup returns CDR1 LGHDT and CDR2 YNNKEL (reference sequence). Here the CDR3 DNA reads TGTGCCAGCAGCTTCAGCGACGAGCAGTACTTC. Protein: CASSFSDEQYF.

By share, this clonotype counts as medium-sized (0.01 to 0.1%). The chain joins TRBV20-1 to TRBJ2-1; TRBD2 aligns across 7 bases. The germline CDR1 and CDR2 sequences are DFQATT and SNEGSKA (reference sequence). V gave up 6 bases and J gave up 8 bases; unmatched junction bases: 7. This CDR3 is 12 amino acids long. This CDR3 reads CSATLSGYEQFF. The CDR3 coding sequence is TGCAGTGCCACTCTTAGCGGGTATGAGCAGTTCTTC.

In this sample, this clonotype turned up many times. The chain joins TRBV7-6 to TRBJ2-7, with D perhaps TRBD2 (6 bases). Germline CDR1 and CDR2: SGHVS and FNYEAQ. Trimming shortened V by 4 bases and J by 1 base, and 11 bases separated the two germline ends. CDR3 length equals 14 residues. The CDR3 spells CASSSPGTSYEQYF. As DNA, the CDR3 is TGTGCCAGCAGCTCCCCTGGGACTTCCTACGAGCAGTACTTC.

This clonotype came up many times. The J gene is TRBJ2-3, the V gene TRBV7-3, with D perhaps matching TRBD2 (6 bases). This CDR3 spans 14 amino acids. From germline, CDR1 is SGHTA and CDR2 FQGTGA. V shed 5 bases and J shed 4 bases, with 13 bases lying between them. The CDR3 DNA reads TGTGCCAGCAGCCCTTCAGCGGGTTCAGATACGCAGTATTTT. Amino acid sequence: CASSPSAGSDTQYF.

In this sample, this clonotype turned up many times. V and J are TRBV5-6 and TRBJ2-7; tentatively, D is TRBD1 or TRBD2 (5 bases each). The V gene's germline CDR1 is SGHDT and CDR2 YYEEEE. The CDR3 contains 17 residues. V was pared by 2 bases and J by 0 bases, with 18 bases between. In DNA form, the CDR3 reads TGTGCCAGCAGCTTAAGATTAGGGGAGACCTTCTCCTACGAGCAGTACTTC. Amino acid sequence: CASSLRLGETFSYEQYF.